This T cell receptor (beta chain) was documented in a study of cytomegalovirus exposure and HLA in healthy donors. Study outcomes and limitations: In vitro assays verified that a few CMV-associated chains recognized CMV antigens specifically.

About this clone: No antigen is known for it.

Trimming took 0 bases from V and 0 from J, leaving 7 bases between them. CDR1 SGHRS and CDR2 YFSETQ come from the germline V gene. The CDR3 has 15 residues. Some clones are missing from TCRdb's copy, which holds only in-frame ones; the method was immunoSEQ multiplex PCR. The sample contains under 250,000 clones, 70% to 90% of which appear only once. The sequenced sample consisted of PBMCs. This TCR came from a woman aged 18-29 years in good health and CMV-seronegative. The chain couples TRBV5-1 to TRBJ2-1; D not resolved. CDR3 sequence (DNA): TGCGCCAGCAGCTTGGTCAAGAGCTCCTACAATGAGCAGTTCTTC. It specifies CASSLVKSSYNEQFF.